This T cell receptor beta chain stems from a study of T-cell reconstitution after alpha-beta-depleted transplantation in children. Study conclusions and caveats: Recipient T cells and thymic progenitors that survived were the source of the high TCRbeta diversity seen at day 60 in some patients. Several hundred graft clones that had expanded were reportedly the source of alpha-beta T cells about two months after transplant. T-cell counts and diversity at one year following transplant were attributed mainly to newly produced T cells.

This clonotype was seen repeatedly, ten times or more. The target antigen is unknown. Unique molecular identifiers were built into the TCRbeta library. TCRdb recomputed calls from the PCR reads with MiXCR, one row per CDR3 protein. The sample shows about 980,000 distinct CDR3 sequences, 25% to 35% of them seen only once. The CDR3 extends over 15 amino acids. The germline V gene has CDR1 DFQATT and CDR2 SNEGSKA (reference sequence). The ends lost 5 bases at V and 6 bases at J; junction bases unmatched: 10. This chain joins TRBV20-1 and TRBJ2-1, with 10 bases identical to TRBD2. The source of this sequence is a boy under two years old who had a stem cell transplant for SCID, so the T cells may come from the graft donor. Sequencing was performed on PBMCs, mostly from graft donor cells, taken 360 days after TCRalphabeta/CD19-depleted stem cell transplant. DNA for the CDR3: TGCAGTGCTCCCCAGCGGGGGGGAAAGGGCAATGAGCAGTTCTTC. It is translated as CSAPQRGGKGNEQFF.